This TCR beta chain appears in the sequencing data of a study of shared clonotypes between healthy human individuals. Germline V lookup: CDR1 SGHTA, CDR2 FQGNSA. V lost 2 bases to trimming and J lost 2 bases, with 13 bases between them. The CDR3 runs 17 residues. A word on this clone: Its specificity is unknown.

General study results and limits: The represented genetic and exposure-history diversity was limited by the small number of donors.

Healthy and HIV-negative, the adult donors had no recent acute infections or vaccinations. From CD4+ cells came CD45RA+ naive and CD45RA-negative memory subsets. Some clones are missing from TCRdb's copy, which holds only in-frame ones; the method was immunoSEQ multiplex PCR. This sample has over a million clones; roughly 98% occur once, and the top ten carry about 0.4%. Sequencing was carried out using naive CD4+ T cells sorted from blood. Subset noted: CD45RA+ positively selected. The rearrangement uses TRBV7-2 and TRBJ2-6, with D tentatively TRBD1 (6 bases). The TCR originated in a man in his thirties or forties in good health. CDR3 in DNA: TGTGCCAGCAGCTTACAGGGGCTCCCTCCTGGGGCCAACGTCCTGACTTTC. Translating it yields CASSLQGLPPGANVLTF. Using reference TRBV7-2 and TRBJ2-6 for the parts outside the CDR3, the full variable domain is GAGVSQSPSNKVTEKGKDVELRCDPISGHTALYWYRQSLGQGLEFLIYFQGNSAPDKSGLPSDRFSAERTGGSVSTLTIQRTQQEDSAVYLCASSLQGLPPGANVLTFGAGSRLTVL.